The next 23 T cell receptor beta chains were all read from a single sample in a study of STAT3 mutations in large granular lymphocyte leukemia. Overall study findings and caveats: At least one immunodominant TCR beta clonotype appeared in every T-cell large granular lymphocyte leukemia patient.

Generated by immunoSEQ multiplex PCR, the TCRdb table keeps only in-frame clones and is missing some. Of approximately 10,000 clones in the sample, about 85% are singletons; the top ten hold about 26%. No antigen is known for these receptors. The source material was peripheral blood mononuclear cells. These receptors came from a man aged 60 to 75 with T-cell large granular lymphocyte leukemia. Some clones in this sample may be carry-over from other donors' samples.

This chain links TRBV12-5 with TRBJ2-2; unclear D gene. The CDR3 runs to 12 residues. CDR1 is LGHNT and CDR2 is FRNRAP in the germline V gene. The germline V and J ends were trimmed by 6 bases and 8 bases, with 10 bases remaining between them. CDR3 sequence: CASGPPLGELFF. The CDR3, as DNA: TGTGCTAGTGGCCCCCCCTTGGGGGAGCTGTTTTTT.

The chain links TRBV28 to TRBJ2-5; unclear D gene. Trimming removed 4 bases at V and 7 bases at J, with 13 bases between. The V gene's germline CDR1 is MDHEN and CDR2 SYDVKM. The CDR3 totals 13 residues. The CDR3 DNA follows: TGTGCCAGCAGTTCAGACAACGTGGGGACCCAGTACTTC. Its translation is CASSSDNVGTQYF.

This chain connects TRBV5-1 to TRBJ1-2; 7 bases map to TRBD1. The trim removed 3 bases at V and 1 base at J, leaving 3 bases unmatched. The germline CDR1 and CDR2 sequences are SGHRS and YFSETQ. There are 14 residues in the CDR3. The CDR3 DNA reads TGCGCCAGCAGCTGGACAGGCGATAACTATGGCTACACCTTC. Its protein is CASSWTGDNYGYTF.

The rearrangement uses TRBV6-5 and TRBJ2-7; the D gene could be TRBD1 or TRBD2 (5 bases each). The ends were cut back, 7 bases at V and 0 bases at J, with 10 bases in the middle. The CDR3 extends over 13 amino acids. CDR1 MNHEY and CDR2 SVGAGI come from the germline V gene. CDR3 sequence: CASKGEISYEQYF. The CDR3 nucleotides read TGTGCCAGCAAAGGGGAGATCTCCTACGAGCAGTACTTC.

The chain is built from TRBV4-3 and TRBJ2-7; 9 bases agree with TRBD2. V shed 2 bases and J 4 bases; nucleotides not matched to a gene: 6. Per the germline V gene, CDR1 is LGHNA and CDR2 is YSLEER. The length of the CDR3 is 15 residues. The CDR3 region has the DNA TGCGCCAGCAGCCAAATAGCGGGAGTTGGGTACGAGCAGTACTTC. Translated: CASSQIAGVGYEQYF.

DNA of the CDR3: TGTGCCAGTAGTATAGCATCTAGCTCCTACAATGAGCAGTTCTTC. It is translated as CASSIASSSYNEQFF. The chain employs TRBV19 and TRBJ2-1; D ambiguous. This CDR3 contains 15 residues. Germline V gene lookup returns CDR1 LNHDA and CDR2 SQIVND (reference sequence). Between the trimmed V and J ends, which lost 1 base and 0 bases, there was a span of 7 bases.

This clone was recorded once. The chain has TRBV7-2 and TRBJ1-2; D unclear. The CDR3 extends over 12 amino acids. Trimming stripped 5 bases from V and 10 bases from J, with 14 bases between. CDR1 and CDR2 (germline): SGHTA, FQGNSA. The CDR3 sequence is CASSPPSGLYTF. Written as DNA, the CDR3 is TGTGCCAGCAGCCCTCCTTCGGGTCTCTACACCTTC.

The chain couples TRBV6-5 to TRBJ2-5; D may be TRBD1 or TRBD2 (6 bases each). CDR1 and CDR2 (germline): MNHEY, SVGAGI. CDR3 length: 16 residues. The ends were cut back, 0 bases at V and 9 bases at J, with 20 bases in the middle. CDR3 loop: CASSYSIETGTGAQYF. The CDR3 DNA reads TGTGCCAGCAGTTACTCGATAGAAACAGGGACGGGGGCCCAGTACTTC.

The J gene is TRBJ2-7, the V gene TRBV7-9, with TRBD1 identical over 9 bases. Germline CDR1 and CDR2: SEHNR and FQNEAQ (reference sequence). With V trimmed by 1 base and J by 5 bases, 3 bases remained unmatched. This CDR3 contains 14 residues. CDR3 coding DNA: TGTGCCAGCAGCTTAGGAGGGACAGGGCACGAGCAGTACTTC. It specifies CASSLGGTGHEQYF.

For the CDR3, the DNA is TGTGCCTGGACGCCCTATAACAGCTACTCTGGAAACACCATATATTTT. This codes for CAWTPYNSYSGNTIYF. This chain joins TRBV30 and TRBJ1-3; no firm D call. Trimming took 4 bases from V and 0 from J, leaving 16 bases between them. CDR3 size: 16 residues. Per the germline V gene, CDR1 is GTSNPN and CDR2 is SVGIG (reference sequence).

The CDR3 region is CASSLDRDNSPLHF. The CDR3 DNA is TGTGCCAGCAGCCTCGACAGGGATAATTCACCCCTCCACTTT. This sequence joins TRBV6-1 and TRBJ1-6; 7 bases line up with TRBD1. The ends lost 6 bases at V and 5 bases at J; junction bases unmatched: 4. CDR1 is MNHNS, CDR2 SASEGT, per germline. CDR3 size: 14 residues.

This clone was observed a single time. CDR3: CASPARDSSQETQYF. DNA for the CDR3: TGTGCCAGCCCGGCCCGGGACAGTTCCCAAGAGACCCAGTACTTC. The rearrangement uses TRBV6-1 and TRBJ2-5, with 7 bases fitting TRBD1. The V and J ends lost 8 bases and 1 base, in that order; junction bases with no gene match: 10. The CDR3 sequence is 15 residues long. From germline, CDR1 is MNHNS and CDR2 SASEGT.

The chain uses TRBV7-4 and TRBJ1-4; no definite D call. The CDR3 is 15 residues long. V was shortened by 5 bases and J by 0 bases, with 10 bases between the two germline ends. In germline, CDR1 is SGHVT, CDR2 SQSDAQ. The chain's CDR3 is CASSAHSTTNEKLFF. The CDR3 DNA sequence: TGTGCCAGCAGCGCACACTCCACAACTAATGAAAAACTGTTTTTT.

This chain joins TRBV11-2 and TRBJ1-5, with D hard to call. The length of the CDR3 is 13 residues. V was trimmed by 1 base and J by 5 bases, leaving 6 bases between them. Germline CDR1 and CDR2: SGHAT and FQNNGV. The DNA of the CDR3 is TGTGCCAGCAGCTTAGTTGGGGATCAGCCCCAGCATTTT. Its translation: CASSLVGDQPQHF.

This chain connects TRBV7-2 to TRBJ1-1; D is perhaps TRBD1 (5 bases). The germline V gene has CDR1 SGHTA and CDR2 FQGNSA. The V and J ends lost 4 bases and 2 bases respectively, with 14 bases between them. The CDR3 has 15 residues. CDR3 in DNA: TGTGCCAGCAGCTGGGGGGGAGGGGAAAACACTGAAGCTTTCTTT. Translated: CASSWGGGENTEAFF.

This sequence joins TRBV27 and TRBJ2-2; 9 nucleotides agree with TRBD2. The length of the CDR3 is 15 residues. J gave up 7 bases and V 6 bases, and 9 bases lay outside the gene matches. The V gene's germline CDR1 is MNHEY and CDR2 SMNVEV (reference sequence). This CDR3 reads CASRKLAGRGGELFF. The CDR3 DNA sequence: TGTGCCAGCAGGAAACTAGCGGGCCGTGGCGGGGAGCTGTTTTTT.

The chain has TRBV9 and TRBJ1-1, with a possible D match to TRBD1 (6 bases). The germline gives CDR1 SGDLS, CDR2 YYNGEE. V gave up 4 bases and J gave up 0 bases, with 13 bases separating them. This CDR3 comprises 15 residues. CDR3: CASSPHREMNTEAFF. In DNA, the CDR3 is TGTGCCAGCAGCCCTCACAGGGAAATGAACACTGAAGCTTTCTTT.

The chain couples TRBV5-1 to TRBJ2-5, with D tentatively TRBD2 (6 bases). TRBJ2-7 explains the end of the DNA better; the J call may be wrong. The CDR3 is 16 amino acids. Per germline, CDR1 SGHRS and CDR2 YFSETQ. CDR3 amino acids: CASSSNPGTGSYEQYF. As DNA, the CDR3 is TGCGCCAGCAGCTCTAACCCCGGGACTGGGAGTTACGAGCAGTACTTC.

The V and J genes are TRBV5-1 and TRBJ2-7; TRBD1 aligns across 7 bases. Germline V CDR1 and CDR2: SGHRS, YFSETQ. The CDR3 has 18 residues. After removal of 0 bases from V and 7 bases from J, the junction contained 19 bases not matched to a gene. The CDR3 DNA follows: TGCGCCAGCAGCTTGGAAGTGAGTGCGTTTAGGGGGCCCGGGGAGCAGTACTTC. Its protein product is CASSLEVSAFRGPGEQYF.

The table lists this clone with a few counts. The V gene is TRBV2, the J gene TRBJ2-5; D remains unclear. V was trimmed by 6 bases and J by 0 bases, leaving 5 bases between them. Germline CDR1 SNHLY, CDR2 FYNNEI. CDR3 length equals 12 residues. DNA of the CDR3: TGTGCCAGCAGGAAGTACCAAGAGACCCAGTACTTC. Translation gives CASRKYQETQYF.

This clone was detected a few times. V is TRBV7-2 and J is TRBJ2-2; 8 bases map to TRBD1. Trimming took 5 bases from V and 7 from J; bases not matched to a gene: 6. Germline V lookup: CDR1 SGHTA, CDR2 FQGNSA. This CDR3 is built from 14 residues. The CDR3 DNA reads as TGTGCCAGCAGCCGTCAGGGGGCAGGCGGGGAGCTGTTTTTT. It encodes CASSRQGAGGELFF.

The CDR3 region has the DNA TGTGCCAGCAGCTCTGGACTAGTGTCCTACGAGCAGTACTTC. This gives the protein CASSSGLVSYEQYF. The chain is built from TRBV7-2 and TRBJ2-7, with 7 bases that match TRBD2. The V segment lost 4 bases and the J segment 1 base; nucleotides outside the gene matches: 4. The germline V gene has CDR1 SGHTA and CDR2 FQGNSA. This CDR3 is built from 14 residues. The full variable domain, in which reference TRBV7-2 and TRBJ2-7 provide the parts outside the CDR3, is GAGVSQSPSNKVTEKGKDVELRCDPISGHTALYWYRQSLGQGLEFLIYFQGNSAPDKSGLPSDRFSAERTGGSVSTLTIQRTQQEDSAVYLCASSSGLVSYEQYFGPGTRLTVT.

The chain uses TRBV19 and TRBJ2-2; D may be TRBD1 (5 bases). V was cut by 3 bases and J by 1 base, with 6 bases left in between. The CDR3 consists of 14 residues. Looked up from germline, CDR1 is LNHDA and CDR2 is SQIVND (reference sequence). The CDR3 loop is CASSIRGNTGELFF. In DNA form, the CDR3 reads TGTGCCAGTAGTATTAGGGGGAACACCGGGGAGCTGTTTTTT.